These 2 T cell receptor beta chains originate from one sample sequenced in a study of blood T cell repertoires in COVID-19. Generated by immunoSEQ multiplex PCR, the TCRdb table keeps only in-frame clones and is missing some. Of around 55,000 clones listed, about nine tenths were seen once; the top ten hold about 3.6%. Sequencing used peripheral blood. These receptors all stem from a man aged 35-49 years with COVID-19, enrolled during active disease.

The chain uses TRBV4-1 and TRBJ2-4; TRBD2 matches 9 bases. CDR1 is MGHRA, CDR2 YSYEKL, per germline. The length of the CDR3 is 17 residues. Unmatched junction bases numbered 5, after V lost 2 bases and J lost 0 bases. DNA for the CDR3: TGCGCCAGCAGCCAACCACAGCGGGGGGTAGCCAAAAACATTCAGTACTTC. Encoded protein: CASSQPQRGVAKNIQYF.

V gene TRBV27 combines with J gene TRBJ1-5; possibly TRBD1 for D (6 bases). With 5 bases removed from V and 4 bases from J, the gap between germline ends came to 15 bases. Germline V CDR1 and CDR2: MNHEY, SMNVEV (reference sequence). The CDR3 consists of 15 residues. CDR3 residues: CASSPGTLANQPQHF. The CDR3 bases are TGTGCCAGCAGTCCCGGGACACTCGCGAATCAGCCCCAGCATTTT.